The rows below give T cell receptor beta chains drawn from one sample of a study of cytomegalovirus exposure and HLA in healthy donors. TCRdb's table, derived via immunoSEQ multiplex PCR, lists solely in-frame clones and lacks some. The top ten hold around 2.5% of the sample, which has 110,000 or so clones, about four fifths seen once. What was sequenced was PBMCs. All receptors come from a woman aged 18 to 35 in good health and CMV-seronegative. Each CDR3 is given with its conserved first and last residue.

v_gene	j_gene	len	CDR3aa
TRBV9	TRBJ2-1	13	CASSALRGGEQFF
TRBV19	TRBJ2-3	16	CASSTLAGGSTDTQYF
TRBV11-3	TRBJ1-3	17	CASSPDPQATSGNTIYF
TRBV4-1	TRBJ2-1	13	CASSQVGGDEQFF
TRBV30	TRBJ1-6	14	CAWSVLVGDSPLHF
TRBV9	TRBJ1-1	14	CASSVDPGGPEAFF
TRBV6-5	TRBJ2-2	16	CASSYVTGVVAGELFF
TRBV7-9	TRBJ1-5	17	CASSFNPGQGRSQPQHF
TRBV20-1	TRBJ2-2	11	CSAPGIGELFF
TRBV5-1	TRBJ2-1	15	CASSLSDSRYNEQFF
TRBV11-2	TRBJ2-1	15	CASSLGTSGANEQFF
TRBV18	TRBJ2-1	15	CASSRTSGEYNEQFF
TRBV6-1	TRBJ1-3	14	CAALRGVAGNTIYF
TRBV29-1	TRBJ1-1	15	CSVEDVAGGKTEAFF
TRBV11-3	TRBJ2-3	18	CASSLDLEAVRGADTQYF
TRBV1	TRBJ2-1	17	CTSSPRFASGRADEQFF
TRBV28	TRBJ2-3	16	CASSLSLAGLTDTQYF
TRBV29-1	TRBJ2-7	13	CSVGTSGAYEQYF
TRBV18	TRBJ2-1	13	CASSEAVYNEQFF
TRBV25-1	TRBJ1-3	13	CASSEVGRNTIYF
TRBV7-9	TRBJ2-7	15	CASSLEAGVNYEQYF
TRBV4-1	TRBJ2-7	15	CASSSTRSRTYEQYF
TRBV28	TRBJ1-5	11	CASSINQPQHF
TRBV28	TRBJ2-1	15	CASSLPTNSYNEQFF
TRBV5-1	TRBJ1-4	17	CASSQGTGILPWEKLFF